The next 10 T cell receptor beta chains were all read from a single sample in a study of post-analysis software for immune sequencing data. Sequencing libraries made from TCR beta cDNA carried unique molecular identifiers. TCRdb reanalysed the PCR reads using MiXCR and keeps one entry per CDR3 protein. Seen here are about 460,000 distinct CDR3 sequences, 45% observed once, and the top ten hold around 10%. Broader study findings: Elevated frequency relative to controls characterized several TRBV segments in patients, TRBV5-6, TRBV5-1 and TRBV20-1 among them.

The antigens for these receptors are not known. What was sequenced was blood. The receptors come from a girl aged 10-17 years with multiple sclerosis.

This clonotype was seen more than once but under ten times. The chain employs TRBV20-1 and TRBJ2-3; the D gene is possibly TRBD2 (5 bases). Germline V CDR1 and CDR2: DFQATT, SNEGSKA (reference sequence). The CDR3 extends over 13 amino acids. The V end was cut by 2 bases, the J end by 2 bases, with 8 bases between. CDR3 sequence: CSARLAATDTQYF. In nucleotides, the CDR3 is TGCAGTGCTAGACTAGCAGCCACAGATACGCAGTATTTT.

This clonotype appeared a few times. The chain combines TRBV6-5 with TRBJ2-3; unclear D gene. CDR1 is MNHEY and CDR2 is SVGAGI in the germline V gene. The CDR3 is 14 residues long. V shed 0 bases and J shed 4 bases, with 8 bases lying between them. CDR3 nucleotide sequence: TGTGCCAGCAGTTACTCACCCAAATCAGATACGCAGTATTTT. Translation: CASSYSPKSDTQYF.

This clonotype occurred a few times. V and J are TRBV7-2 and TRBJ1-2, with unresolved D. CDR1 and CDR2 from the germline V gene are SGHTA and FQGNSA. This CDR3 spans 15 amino acids. The V end was cut by 0 bases, the J end by 7 bases, with 15 bases between. CDR3 in DNA: TGTGCCAGCAGCTTAGCAGTTGGCAACTCGGCTGGCTACACCTTC. Its translation is CASSLAVGNSAGYTF.

The genes are TRBV24-1 and TRBJ2-3; 7 bases fit TRBD2. The trim removed 0 bases at V and 5 bases at J, leaving 4 bases unmatched. The CDR3 is made up of 15 amino acids. The germline gives CDR1 KGHDR, CDR2 SFDVKD. The CDR3 coding sequence is TGTGCCACCAGTGATTTGAGAATAGCGGGAGATACGCAGTATTTT. Protein sequence: CATSDLRIAGDTQYF.

This clonotype was counted a few times. V is TRBV7-3 and J is TRBJ2-1; 10 nucleotides line up with TRBD2. Losses at the gene ends were 1 base for V and 0 bases for J; bases not matched to a gene: 15. This CDR3 is 21 amino acids long. Per germline, CDR1 SGHTA and CDR2 FQGTGA. CDR3 sequence: CASSLSRKGLAPKGSYNEQFF. As DNA, the CDR3 is TGTGCCAGCAGCTTAAGTCGCAAGGGACTAGCGCCGAAGGGCTCCTACAATGAGCAGTTCTTC.

This clonotype was counted only a few times. The chain employs TRBV7-9 and TRBJ1-5; D is ambiguous. V lost 2 bases and J 4 bases, leaving 6 bases between the germline ends. Germline assignment: CDR1 SEHNR and CDR2 FQNEAQ (reference sequence). This CDR3 is built from 13 residues. CDR3 nucleotide sequence: TGTGCCAGCAGCTTAACAGAAAATCAGCCCCAGCATTTT. Translating gives CASSLTENQPQHF.

This clonotype was seen more than once but under ten times. The CDR3 here is CASSASGEETQYF. DNA for the CDR3: TGTGCCAGCAGCGCCTCAGGGGAAGAGACCCAGTACTTC. This chain links TRBV7-3 with TRBJ2-5; TRBD1 might be the D (6 bases). The CDR3 covers 13 residues. Germline V lookup: CDR1 SGHTA, CDR2 FQGTGA. V gave up 5 bases and J gave up 3 bases, with 10 bases separating them.

The J gene is TRBJ1-2, the V gene TRBV7-2; 9 nucleotides agree with TRBD1. This CDR3 has 14 residues. Germline V lookup: CDR1 SGHTA, CDR2 FQGNSA. Unmatched junction bases numbered 1, after V lost 0 bases and J lost 5 bases. The CDR3 is CASSLAGTGYGYTF. DNA for the CDR3: TGTGCCAGCAGCTTAGCGGGGACAGGGTATGGCTACACCTTC.

A few counts support this clonotype. The V gene is TRBV10-3, the J gene TRBJ1-1; 10 nucleotides line up with TRBD1. The J segment lost 11 bases and the V segment lost 7 bases, leaving 7 bases of the junction unmatched. Per the germline V gene, CDR1 is ENHRY and CDR2 is SYGVKD. The CDR3 is 12 amino acids. The CDR3 is CAIKPGQGYAFF. CDR3 sequence (DNA): TGTGCCATCAAACCGGGACAGGGGTACGCTTTCTTT.

The chain has TRBV12-3 or TRBV12-4 and TRBJ1-3, with a weak D call TRBD1 (5 bases). The CDR3 loop spans 16 amino acids. Trimming pared 4 bases from V and 2 bases from J, leaving 15 bases between. In nucleotides, the CDR3 is TGTGCCAGCAGTTCTCTGCAGGGTCTAGCTGGAAACACCATATATTTT. It yields the protein CASSSLQGLAGNTIYF.